The next 31 T cell receptor beta chains were all read from a single sample in a study of beta chain features in type 1 diabetes. Study-wide results and limits: The study found moderately but significantly shorter TCRB CDR3s in all four CD4+ subsets of Type 1 diabetes patients.

Antigens of these TCRs are unknown. Sequencing targeted expressed TCRB transcripts, as all isolated RNA had been reverse transcribed. Produced via immunoSEQ multiplex PCR; TCRdb's table is partial and in-frame only. The sample records 630,000 or so clones, 11% to 15% being singletons. Source material: naive CD4+ T cells from blood. These receptors came from a young man with type 1 diabetes.

This clone was seen a few times. The chain recombines TRBV6-5 with TRBJ1-4; no firm D call. V gave up 2 bases and J gave up 7 bases, with 11 bases separating them. The CDR3 covers 14 residues. Germline CDR1 and CDR2: MNHEY and SVGAGI. The DNA of the CDR3 is TGTGCCAGCAGTTACCGGGTAGGGCGTGAAAAACTGTTTTTT. It is translated as CASSYRVGREKLFF.

This clone has only a few counts. The CDR3 protein is CASSLALTGSGELFF. The CDR3 DNA sequence: TGCGCCAGCAGCTTGGCCCTCACTGGAAGCGGGGAGCTGTTTTTT. The rearrangement joins TRBV5-1 to TRBJ2-2; the D is unclear. The CDR3 extends over 15 amino acids. Germline CDR1 is SGHRS and CDR2 is YFSETQ. Trimming removed 0 bases from V and 7 bases from J, with 13 bases in between.

The V gene is TRBV18, the J gene TRBJ1-1; tentative D call: TRBD1 (6 bases). Trimming took 3 bases from V and 0 from J, leaving 11 bases between them. This CDR3 contains 15 residues. Per the germline V gene, CDR1 is KGHSH and CDR2 is LQKENI. CDR3 protein: CASSPVDRLNTEAFF. The CDR3 bases are TGTGCCAGCTCACCCGTGGACAGATTGAACACTGAAGCTTTCTTT.

The gene calls are TRBV25-1 and TRBJ2-1; a weak D match, TRBD1 (5 bases). The V end lost 3 bases, the J end lost 0 bases, and 12 bases lay between the germline ends. Germline CDR1 is MGHDK and CDR2 is SYGVNS. The CDR3 loop spans 16 amino acids. For the CDR3, the DNA is TGTGCCAGCAGTGACCCAGGGCTGAGCTCCTACAATGAGCAGTTCTTC. It translates to CASSDPGLSSYNEQFF.

In this sample, this clone turned up a few times. The V and J genes are TRBV18 and TRBJ2-1; D not resolved. Per germline, CDR1 KGHSH and CDR2 LQKENI. V was trimmed by 2 bases and J by 7 bases, leaving 9 bases between them. The CDR3 has 13 residues. The CDR3 bases are TGTGCCAGCTCACCAGAACCTTCGAATGAGCAGTTCTTC. Amino acid sequence: CASSPEPSNEQFF.

The V gene is TRBV5-1, the J gene TRBJ1-4, with D possibly being TRBD1 (6 bases). The germline V gene encodes CDR1 SGHRS and CDR2 YFSETQ. The CDR3 is 15 amino acids. Trimming cost V 3 bases and J 4 bases, with 13 bases left between them. CDR3 protein: CASSSLDRFNEKLFF. In DNA, the CDR3 is TGCGCCAGCAGCTCCCTGGACAGATTTAATGAAAAACTGTTTTTT.

This clone was detected only a few times. This sequence joins TRBV5-1 and TRBJ2-7, with 10 bases matching TRBD2. V trimming: 4 bases; J trimming: 5 bases; junction bases outside the gene matches: 9. In germline, CDR1 is SGHRS, CDR2 YFSETQ. The CDR3 runs 15 residues. The CDR3 spells CASSRTLAGGHEQYF. The CDR3 region has the DNA TGCGCCAGCAGCCGGACTTTAGCGGGAGGCCACGAGCAGTACTTC.

The chain couples TRBV5-4 to TRBJ2-2; 9 bases align to TRBD1. The germline V gene encodes CDR1 SGHNT and CDR2 YYREEE (reference sequence). V shed 4 bases, J shed 1 base, and the junction held 5 bases outside the gene matches. This CDR3 spans 16 amino acids. In DNA form, the CDR3 reads TGTGCCAGCAGCGCTGGGGGACAGGGGAACACCGGGGAGCTGTTTTTT. Translated: CASSAGGQGNTGELFF.

The genes are TRBV27 and TRBJ1-1, with TRBD1 matching over 7 bases. Germline CDR1 reads MNHEY; CDR2 reads SMNVEV (reference sequence). This CDR3 has 15 residues. V trimming: 2 bases; J trimming: 3 bases; junction bases outside the gene matches: 6. The CDR3 loop reads CASSLKGAGYTEAFF. CDR3 coding DNA: TGTGCCAGCAGTTTAAAGGGGGCGGGGTACACTGAAGCTTTCTTT.

A few counts support this clone. V gene TRBV7-9 combines with J gene TRBJ1-2; unclear D gene. The germline gives CDR1 SEHNR, CDR2 FQNEAQ (reference sequence). The CDR3 is made up of 12 amino acids. The V end lost 4 bases, the J end lost 4 bases, and 7 bases lay between the germline ends. CDR3 loop: CASSSVFYGYTF. The CDR3 bases are TGTGCCAGCAGCTCCGTTTTCTATGGCTACACCTTC.

The CDR3 DNA sequence: TGTGCCAGCAGCCAAGATCTTCGCGCGGGAGCCTACAATGAGCAGTTCTTC. It yields the protein CASSQDLRAGAYNEQFF. The V gene is TRBV4-2, the J gene TRBJ2-1; 7 bases map to TRBD2. Germline-derived CDR1 and CDR2 are LGHNA and YNFKEQ. This CDR3 contains 17 residues. With 0 bases clipped from V and 2 bases from J, the junction kept 7 bases outside the gene matches.

The chain employs TRBV15 and TRBJ1-5; D perhaps matches TRBD1 (6 bases). The V gene's germline CDR1 is LNHNV and CDR2 YYDKDF (reference sequence). The ends were cut back, 3 bases at V and 7 bases at J, with 16 bases in the middle. CDR3 size: 15 residues. In DNA, the CDR3 is TGTGCCACCAGCAGGGACATCCTCACAGGGCAGCCCCAGCATTTT. This sequence encodes CATSRDILTGQPQHF. Drawing the rest from reference TRBV15 and TRBJ1-5, the complete variable domain is DAMVIQNPRYQVTQFGKPVTLSCSQTLNHNVMYWYQQKSSQAPKLLFHYYDKDFNNEADTPDNFQSRRPNTSFCFLDIRSPGLGDTAMYLCATSRDILTGQPQHFGDGTRLSIL.

The gene calls are TRBV30 and TRBJ2-2, with 8 bases matching TRBD1. Germline CDR1 is GTSNPN and CDR2 is SVGIG (reference sequence). Losses at the gene ends were 0 bases for V and 2 bases for J; bases not matched to a gene: 8. This CDR3 contains 17 residues. Here the CDR3 DNA reads TGTGCCTGGAGTGTATCCCGGACAGGGCTTAACACCGGGGAGCTGTTTTTT. Translated: CAWSVSRTGLNTGELFF.

Of note for this clone: At one end the junction does not follow the germline gene, possibly because of a read error. The chain carries TRBV7-9 and TRBJ2-6, with a tentative D call TRBD2 (5 bases). The germline gives CDR1 SEHNR, CDR2 FQNEAQ (reference sequence). There are 16 residues in the CDR3. The CDR3 DNA reads TGTACCAGCAGCTTAAGGAGGCCCGCCGGGGCCAACGTCCTGACTTTC. The encoded protein is CTSSLRRPAGANVLTF.

The rearrangement uses TRBV18 and TRBJ2-1, with a tentative D call TRBD2 (5 bases). The germline gives CDR1 KGHSH, CDR2 LQKENI. CDR3 size: 13 residues. V gave up 6 bases and J gave up 9 bases, with 15 bases separating them. CDR3 protein: CASSSGETGEQFF. The CDR3 DNA is TGTGCCAGCTCTTCCGGGGAGACGGGTGAGCAGTTCTTC.

The chain recombines TRBV7-2 with TRBJ2-1; TRBD2 matches at 11 bases. With 5 bases clipped from V and 4 bases from J, the junction kept 10 bases outside the gene matches. The CDR3 runs 17 residues. CDR1 and CDR2 from the germline V gene are SGHTA and FQGNSA. The CDR3 nucleotides are TGTGCCAGCAGCCAGAGGGCCTTAGCGGGAGGGTACAATGAGCAGTTCTTC. This sequence encodes CASSQRALAGGYNEQFF.

The chain carries TRBV30 and TRBJ2-2, with 7 positions matching TRBD1. The CDR3 has 14 residues. The V segment lost 6 bases and the J segment 6 bases; nucleotides outside the gene matches: 10. Germline CDR1 and CDR2: GTSNPN and SVGIG (reference sequence). The CDR3 here is CACRKPGGAGELFF. The CDR3 region has the DNA TGTGCCTGCCGGAAACCAGGGGGTGCCGGGGAGCTGTTTTTT.

This rearrangement joins TRBV18 to TRBJ2-2; D is undetermined. Trimming cost V 2 bases and J 0 bases, with 10 bases left between them. Per the germline V gene, CDR1 is KGHSH and CDR2 is LQKENI. CDR3 length equals 16 residues. CDR3 bases: TGTGCCAGCTCACCAATGGCGCTGACGAACACCGGGGAGCTGTTTTTT. It translates to CASSPMALTNTGELFF. Complete variable domain (other parts from reference TRBV18 and TRBJ2-2): NAGVMQNPRHLVRRRGQEARLRCSPMKGHSHVYWYRQLPEEGLKFMVYLQKENIIDESGMPKERFSAEFPKEGPSILRIQQVVRGDSAAYFCASSPMALTNTGELFFGEGSRLTVL.

The chain links TRBV5-1 to TRBJ1-3, with no clear D. This CDR3 is built from 16 residues. Trimming removed 3 bases from V and 0 bases from J, with 13 bases in between. The germline CDR1 and CDR2 sequences are SGHRS and YFSETQ. For the CDR3, the DNA is TGCGCCAGCAGCTCGACGGCCGGTTACTCTGGAAACACCATATATTTT. Protein: CASSSTAGYSGNTIYF.

This sequence joins TRBV9 and TRBJ2-1; D is possibly TRBD1 or TRBD2 (5 bases each). V gave up 0 bases and J gave up 9 bases, with 7 bases separating them. Germline values: CDR1 SGDLS, CDR2 YYNGEE. CDR3 length: 12 amino acids. CDR3 sequence reads: CASSVVGGEQFF. DNA for the CDR3: TGTGCCAGCAGCGTAGTTGGGGGTGAGCAGTTCTTC.

V is TRBV7-2 and J is TRBJ1-2; no firm D call. The CDR3 length is 13 residues. The V and J ends lost 5 bases and 7 bases respectively, with 14 bases between them. CDR1 and CDR2 (germline): SGHTA, FQGNSA. The CDR3 DNA reads TGTGCCAGCAGCCAAAACATAGGAGGTGGCTACACCTTC. As protein: CASSQNIGGGYTF.

The rearrangement links TRBV11-2 to TRBJ1-4; D ambiguous. Germline assignment: CDR1 SGHAT and CDR2 FQNNGV. This CDR3 has 13 amino acids. Trimming took 10 bases from V and 5 from J, leaving 14 bases between them. CDR3 sequence (DNA): TGTGCCATCAGGCGGGAATCGAATGAAAAACTGTTTTTT. Translation: CAIRRESNEKLFF.

There are a few counts of this clone. This rearrangement joins TRBV29-1 to TRBJ1-1, with unresolved D. Germline V CDR1 and CDR2: SQVTM, ANQGSEA. The CDR3 is 19 residues long. Trimming removed 4 bases at V and 0 bases at J, with 27 bases between. CDR3 bases: TGCAGCGTTGGAAAGATCCTCTTCGGGGAGCGGGGAATGAACACTGAAGCTTTCTTT. Translated: CSVGKILFGERGMNTEAFF.

The chain uses TRBV4-2 and TRBJ1-5; D remains unclear. The CDR3 has 15 residues. The germline V gene has CDR1 LGHNA and CDR2 YNFKEQ. The V and J ends lost 0 bases and 0 bases respectively, with 6 bases between them. CDR3 residues: CASSQEGYSNQPQHF. CDR3 in DNA: TGTGCCAGCAGCCAAGAGGGTTATAGCAATCAGCCCCAGCATTTT.

This clone was seen only a few times. This chain joins TRBV5-1 and TRBJ1-1, with D unclear. V dropped 5 bases and J dropped 0 bases, with 8 bases sitting between them. Germline lookup yields CDR1 SGHRS and CDR2 YFSETQ. CDR3 size: 13 residues. This CDR3 reads CASRPTLNTEAFF. For the CDR3, the DNA is TGCGCCAGCAGGCCGACACTGAACACTGAAGCTTTCTTT.

This sequence joins TRBV6-5 and TRBJ2-3; no clear D gene. V lost 0 bases and J 10 bases, leaving 14 bases between the germline ends. CDR1 is MNHEY, CDR2 SVGAGI, per germline. The CDR3 runs 14 residues. This chain's CDR3 is CASSYSITTHAQYF. CDR3 DNA sequence: TGTGCCAGCAGTTACTCGATAACAACTCATGCGCAGTATTTT.

J is TRBJ2-3 and V is TRBV5-1; 7 bases map to TRBD1. Germline V lookup: CDR1 SGHRS, CDR2 YFSETQ. The CDR3 runs 17 residues. The V gene end was trimmed by 4 bases and the J gene end by 0 bases; junction bases not matched to a gene: 11. In DNA form, the CDR3 reads TGCGCCAGCAGCCCTACCGGGACAGTCTTTAGCACAGATACGCAGTATTTT. Translation gives CASSPTGTVFSTDTQYF.

This clone has a handful of counts. The chain has TRBV1 and TRBJ2-3. TRBV1 is shown as a pseudogene. The CDR3 length is 13 residues. CDR3 nucleotide sequence: TGCACCAGCAGCCAAGGGGACACAGATACGCAGTATTTT. Translating it yields CTSSQGDTDTQYF.

DNA of the CDR3: TGTGCCAGCAGCCCAGTCGGAGGAGAAAAACTGTTTTTT. This encodes CASSPVGGEKLFF. V usage is TRBV25-1 and J usage is TRBJ1-4; no firm D call. The germline V and J ends were trimmed by 6 bases and 8 bases, with 13 bases remaining between them. CDR1 MGHDK and CDR2 SYGVNS come from the germline V gene. The CDR3 has 13 residues.

The chain carries TRBV19 and TRBJ2-3; D is uncertain. The CDR3 extends over 14 amino acids. Germline CDR1 reads LNHDA; CDR2 reads SQIVND (reference sequence). V was trimmed by 7 bases and J by 0 bases, leaving 11 bases between them. The CDR3 is CASKVGSSTDTQYF. As DNA, the CDR3 is TGTGCCAGTAAAGTTGGGTCAAGCACAGATACGCAGTATTTT.

The V and J genes are TRBV9 and TRBJ2-3, with TRBD2 as a possible D gene (5 bases). Per the germline V gene, CDR1 is SGDLS and CDR2 is YYNGEE. Trimming pared 3 bases from V and 5 bases from J, leaving 13 bases between. This CDR3 contains 14 residues. CDR3 DNA sequence: TGTGCCAGCAGCGCTGGACTTCGAGGAGATACGCAGTATTTT. Protein sequence: CASSAGLRGDTQYF.